This T cell receptor beta chain was identified in a study of cytomegalovirus exposure and HLA in healthy donors. General study findings and limits: Around 160 TCR beta chains were listed as cytomegalovirus-associated. The classifier was said to identify cytomegalovirus status with high specificity and sensitivity.

This clone was observed once. Its antigen remains unidentified. CDR1 is SGHDT and CDR2 is YYEEEE in the germline V gene. This CDR3 region has 11 residues. Trimming removed 0 bases at V and 8 bases at J, with 5 bases between. TCRdb's copy holds only in-frame clones and misses some; the assay was immunoSEQ multiplex PCR. This sample has tens of thousands of clones, with 93% found just once. Sequenced input: PBMCs. V usage is TRBV5-6 and J usage is TRBJ1-2; D is uncertain. This TCR derives from a woman aged 18-29 years in good health and CMV-seronegative. The CDR3 protein is CASSLAAGYTF. CDR3 DNA: TGTGCCAGCAGCTTGGCCGCGGGCTACACCTTC.